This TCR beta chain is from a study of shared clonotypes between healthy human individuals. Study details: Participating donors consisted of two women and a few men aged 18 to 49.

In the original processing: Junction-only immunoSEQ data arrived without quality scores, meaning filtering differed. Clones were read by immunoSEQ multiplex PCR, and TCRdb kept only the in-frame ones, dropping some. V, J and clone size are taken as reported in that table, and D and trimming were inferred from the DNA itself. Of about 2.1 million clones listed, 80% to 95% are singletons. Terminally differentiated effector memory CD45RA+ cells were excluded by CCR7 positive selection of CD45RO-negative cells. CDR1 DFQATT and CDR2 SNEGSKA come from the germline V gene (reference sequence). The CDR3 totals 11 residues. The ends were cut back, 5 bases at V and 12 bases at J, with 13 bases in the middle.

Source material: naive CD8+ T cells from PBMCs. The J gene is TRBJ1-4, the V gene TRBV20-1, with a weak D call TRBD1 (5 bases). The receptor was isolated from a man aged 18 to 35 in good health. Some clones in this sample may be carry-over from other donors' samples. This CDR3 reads CSALGDGQLFF. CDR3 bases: TGCAGTGCTCTCGGGGACGGGCAACTGTTTTTT.